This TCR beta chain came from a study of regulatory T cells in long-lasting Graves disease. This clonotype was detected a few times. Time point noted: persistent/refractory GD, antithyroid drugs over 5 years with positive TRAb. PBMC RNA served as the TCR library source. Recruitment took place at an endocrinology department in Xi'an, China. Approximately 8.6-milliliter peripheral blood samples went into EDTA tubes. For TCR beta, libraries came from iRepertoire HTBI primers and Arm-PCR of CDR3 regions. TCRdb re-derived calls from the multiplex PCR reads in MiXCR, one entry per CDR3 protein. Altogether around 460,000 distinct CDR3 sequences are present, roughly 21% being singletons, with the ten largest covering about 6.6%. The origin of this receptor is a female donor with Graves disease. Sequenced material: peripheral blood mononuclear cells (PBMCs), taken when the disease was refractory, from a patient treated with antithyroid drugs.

CDR3 protein: CASSPRGTTTGELFF. In DNA, the CDR3 is TGTGCCAGCAGCCCCAGGGGGACGACCACCGGGGAGCTGTTTTTT. The chain recombines TRBV7-2 with TRBJ2-2; 7 bases fit TRBD1. Germline trimming cut 5 bases from V and 4 bases from J; bases unmatched to any gene: 7. This CDR3 has 15 amino acids. Germline CDR1 SGHTA, CDR2 FQGNSA.